This is a list of T cell receptor beta chains from one sample in a study of T cell responses to AZD1222 COVID-19 vaccine. The method was immunoSEQ multiplex PCR; TCRdb's version includes in-frame clones alone and lacks a portion of them. The data contain roughly 170,000 clones, roughly 93% of them singletons. This specimen consisted of peripheral blood, obtained on day 0 of AZD1222 vaccination. Receptors were obtained from an adult in good health. The CDR3 runs from the conserved cysteine through the conserved F or W. The D gene is left open where the match is weak. Clone size is shown for a subset of rows, as once, few, many or a class of expanded clone.

clone_size d_call j_call v_call cdr3_aa cdr3_nt
. . TRBJ1-2 TRBV20-1 CSAREVIGYTF TGCAGTGCTAGAGAGGTCATTGGCTACACCTTC
. TRBD1 TRBJ1-2 TRBV30 CAWGTGFSEPGSNGYTF TGTGCCTGGGGGACAGGGTTTAGCGAACCCGGGTCAAATGGCTACACCTTC
. TRBD2 TRBJ2-1 TRBV7-2 CASSLSGINEQFF TGTGCCAGCAGCCTTAGCGGGATCAATGAGCAGTTCTTC
. TRBD1 TRBJ2-7 TRBV19 CASSPGQGGGGLYEQYF TGTGCCAGTAGCCCGGGACAGGGAGGAGGGGGACTCTACGAGCAGTACTTC
. . TRBJ2-1 TRBV5-1 CASSFGPKNEQFF TGCGCCAGCAGCTTCGGGCCGAAAAATGAGCAGTTCTTC
. . TRBJ2-6 TRBV6-5 CASSSGSSGANVLTF TGTGCCAGCAGTTCAGGGAGCTCTGGGGCCAACGTCCTGACTTTC
. . TRBJ1-6 TRBV5-6 CASSLLVANSPLHF TGTGCCAGCAGCTTGCTGGTCGCTAATTCACCCCTCCACTTT
few . TRBJ1-3 TRBV30 CAWKRGRLPGNTIYF TGTGCCTGGAAGAGAGGACGGCTACCTGGAAACACCATATATTTT
once . TRBJ1-5 TRBV11-2 CASSSTGSGQPQHF TGTGCCAGCAGCTCTACAGGTTCAGGTCAGCCCCAGCATTTT
. . TRBJ1-6 TRBV12-2 CASTHRQSSYNSPLHF TGTGCAAGTACCCACCGACAGAGCTCCTATAATTCACCCCTCCACTTT
. TRBD1 TRBJ2-3 TRBV5-4 CASSSWGQGGHTQYF TGTGCCAGCAGCTCCTGGGGACAGGGTGGACATACGCAGTATTTT
once TRBD2 TRBJ2-1 TRBV7-8 CASSGGPYSSYNEQFF TGTGCCTCTAGCGGGGGGCCCTATAGCTCCTACAATGAGCAGTTCTTC
. TRBD1 TRBJ1-5 TRBV5-1 CASSYDPQGAGQPQHF TGCGCCAGCAGCTACGATCCACAGGGGGCAGGGCAGCCCCAGCATTTT
. . TRBJ1-2 TRBV28 CASRYLGFYGYTF TGTGCCAGCAGATACCTAGGCTTCTATGGCTACACCTTC
. . TRBJ1-2 TRBV6-6 CASTRGGDGGYGYTF TGTGCCAGCACCCGAGGTGGGGACGGGGGCTATGGCTACACCTTC
. . TRBJ1-2 TRBV5-8 CASSSRGVRVFIGYTF TGTGCCAGCAGCTCTCGTGGAGTTAGGGTTTTTATTGGCTACACCTTC
. TRBD1 TRBJ2-3 TRBV30 CALEPRDRGRGTQYF TGTGCCTTGGAACCCCGGGACAGGGGTAGAGGGACGCAGTATTTT
. . TRBJ2-3 TRBV24-1 CATADKGVSDTQYF TGTGCCACAGCGGACAAGGGGGTATCGGATACGCAGTATTTT
. TRBD1 TRBJ2-3 TRBV24-1 CATSESSEGAGDTQYF TGTGCCACCAGTGAAAGCAGTGAGGGGGCCGGAGATACGCAGTATTTT
. TRBD2 TRBJ2-3 TRBV4-3 CASSQEVTSPPYHTQYF TGCGCCAGCAGCCAAGAAGTGACTAGCCCCCCATATCATACGCAGTATTTT
. . TRBJ1-1 TRBV19 CASTLYGTRNTPTEAFF TGTGCCAGTACCCTGTACGGAACCCGAAACACCCCCACTGAAGCTTTCTTT
once TRBD1 TRBJ1-1 TRBV24-1 CATSDPRQGNTEAFF TGTGCCACCAGTGATCCCCGACAGGGCAACACTGAAGCTTTCTTT
. . TRBJ1-3 TRBV10-3 CAISESPIPSRLSGNTIYF TGTGCCATCAGTGAGTCCCCAATCCCCAGTCGACTTTCTGGAAACACCATATATTTT
. . TRBJ1-2 TRBV4-2 CASSQGGNYGYTF TGTGCCAGCAGCCAAGGGGGGAACTATGGCTACACCTTC
. . TRBJ2-7 TRBV4-2 CASSQDRTKGVYEQYF TGTGCCAGCAGCCAAGATAGGACAAAGGGGGTCTACGAGCAGTACTTC
. TRBD1 TRBJ1-1 TRBV7-8 CASSRGQINTEAFF TGTGCCAGCAGCCGGGGACAGATTAACACTGAAGCTTTCTTT
. . TRBJ1-5 TRBV29-1 CSVVLGDNQPQHF TGCAGCGTTGTGTTAGGGGACAATCAGCCCCAGCATTTT
. . TRBJ1-1 TRBV6-5 CASSYSGENTEAFF TGTGCCAGCAGTTACTCAGGAGAAAACACTGAAGCTTTCTTT
. . TRBJ2-5 TRBV7-7 CASSLGAVETQYF TGTGCCAGCAGCTTAGGGGCGGTGGAGACCCAGTACTTC
. TRBD2 TRBJ2-7 TRBV5-6 CASSSSLAPTYEQYF TGTGCCAGCAGCTCGTCACTAGCGCCCACCTACGAGCAGTACTTC
. . TRBJ1-1 TRBV7-9 CASSLSGEAFF TGTGCCAGCAGCTTATCTGGTGAAGCTTTCTTT
. TRBD1 TRBJ2-7 TRBV11-2 CASRGTAYEQYF TGTGCCAGCAGAGGGACAGCCTACGAGCAGTACTTC
. . TRBJ2-6 TRBV5-8 CASSLYRISGANVLTF TGTGCCAGCAGCTTATATAGGATCTCCGGGGCCAACGTCCTGACTTTC
. . TRBJ1-1 TRBV7-2 CASSFRSGNTEAFF TGTGCCAGCAGCTTTCGGTCAGGGAACACTGAAGCTTTCTTT
. . TRBJ1-2 TRBV28 CASSPGTFPTSYGYTF TGTGCCAGCAGTCCCGGGACATTCCCAACGAGCTATGGCTACACCTTC
. TRBD2 TRBJ2-6 TRBV7-8 CASSRGGYGANVLTF TGTGCCAGCAGCCGGGGGGGTTACGGGGCCAACGTCCTGACTTTC
. . TRBJ2-7 TRBV30 CAWSGGAVQYF TGTGCCTGGAGTGGGGGGGCCGTGCAGTACTTC
. . TRBJ1-5 TRBV3-1/TRBV3-2 CASSQEGNQPQHF TGTGCCAGCAGCCAGGAGGGCAATCAGCCCCAGCATTTT
. . TRBJ1-2 TRBV6-5 CASSISGTFHGYTF TGTGCCAGCAGTATTTCAGGAACCTTTCACGGCTACACCTTC
. TRBD1 TRBJ1-4 TRBV5-1 CASSSTGGEKLFF TGCGCCAGCAGCTCCACAGGGGGCGAAAAACTGTTTTTT
. . TRBJ2-5 TRBV28 CASSFSAGSVQETQYF TGTGCCAGCAGTTTCTCGGCAGGTAGCGTACAAGAGACCCAGTACTTC
. . TRBJ1-1 TRBV20-1 CSASKGFGAFF TGCAGTGCTAGTAAAGGATTTGGAGCTTTCTTT
. . TRBJ1-3 TRBV12-5 CASGLGNGGNTIYF TGTGCTAGTGGTTTGGGAAACGGGGGAAACACCATATATTTT
. TRBD1 TRBJ1-1 TRBV27 CASSYRQGRTEAFF TGTGCCAGCAGTTATCGACAGGGAAGGACTGAAGCTTTCTTT
. . TRBJ1-1 TRBV15 CATSRARGRARTEAFF TGTGCCACCAGCAGAGCGAGGGGCAGGGCAAGGACTGAAGCTTTCTTT
. . TRBJ2-2 TRBV5-1 CASSRTETNTGELFF TGCGCCAGCAGCCGGACGGAAACGAACACCGGGGAGCTGTTTTTT
. . TRBJ1-2 TRBV2 CASSSGGLAYGYTF TGTGCCAGCAGTTCTGGCGGACTAGCCTATGGCTACACCTTC
. TRBD1 TRBJ2-7 TRBV3-1/TRBV3-2 CASRGQGGSYEQYF TGTGCCAGCAGGGGACAGGGGGGGTCCTACGAGCAGTACTTC
few . TRBJ2-7 TRBV12-3/TRBV12-4 CASSPRRGEQYF TGTGCCAGCAGTCCACGCCGAGGTGAGCAGTACTTC